The 24 T cell receptor beta chains below all came from one sample that was sequenced in a study of control samples from healthy donors and cancer patients. Assay used: immunoSEQ multiplex PCR; TCRdb lists only in-frame clones, some missing. The top ten hold 0.85% to 1.3% of the sample, which has some 170,000 clones, around 96% seen once. Input material: blood. The receptors originated from a woman aged 30 to 39 in good health.

The chain links TRBV10-3 to TRBJ1-1; D is possibly TRBD1 (5 bases). Trimming stripped 0 bases from V and 10 bases from J, with 15 bases between. This CDR3 comprises 14 residues. The germline CDR1 and CDR2 sequences are ENHRY and SYGVKD. CDR3 sequence: CAISESSEPRAAFF. The CDR3 region has the DNA TGTGCCATCAGTGAGTCGAGTGAGCCCAGGGCAGCTTTCTTT.

The chain combines TRBV20-1 with TRBJ2-5; no clear D gene. Germline CDR1 DFQATT, CDR2 SNEGSKA (reference sequence). The CDR3 runs to 12 residues. Trimming took off 3 bases at V and 5 bases at J, with 10 bases between the two ends. The CDR3 DNA is TGCAGTGCTAGTTTCTTTTCGGAGACCCAGTACTTC. Its protein is CSASFFSETQYF.

The CDR3 reads CASSSPKVREQFF. In nucleotides, the CDR3 is TGTGCCAGCAGCTCGCCTAAGGTCAGAGAGCAGTTCTTC. This chain joins TRBV7-9 and TRBJ2-1; D is unclear. Deletions cut 4 bases from V and 10 bases from J, with 14 bases between. The germline V gene has CDR1 SEHNR and CDR2 FQNEAQ (reference sequence). The CDR3 runs 13 residues. The full variable domain, in which reference TRBV7-9 and TRBJ2-1 provide the parts outside the CDR3, is DTGVSQNPRHKITKRGQNVTFRCDPISEHNRLYWYRQTLGQGPEFLTYFQNEAQLEKSRLLSDRFSAERPKGSFSTLEIQRTEQGDSAMYLCASSSPKVREQFFGPGTRLTVL.

This CDR3 reads CASSLGGINNSPLHF. CDR3 in DNA: TGTGCCAGCAGCTTAGGGGGAATAAATAATTCACCCCTCCACTTT. This chain connects TRBV7-6 to TRBJ1-6; D gene ambiguous. From germline, CDR1 is SGHVS and CDR2 FNYEAQ. CDR3 length equals 15 residues. Between the trimmed V and J ends, which lost 1 base and 5 bases, there was a span of 9 bases.

The chain uses TRBV27 and TRBJ2-1, with TRBD2 as a possible D gene (5 bases). V lost 6 bases and J lost 13, with 16 bases in between. Germline V lookup: CDR1 MNHEY, CDR2 SMNVEV (reference sequence). The CDR3 totals 12 residues. The CDR3 spells CASSWISGNQFF. CDR3 coding DNA: TGTGCCAGCAGCTGGATCTCCGGGAACCAGTTCTTC.

This chain links TRBV5-1 with TRBJ2-7; TRBD2 is a possible D gene (7 bases). V dropped 0 bases and J dropped 0 bases, with 13 bases sitting between them. The CDR3 is made up of 16 amino acids. Germline V gene sequence: CDR1 SGHRS, CDR2 YFSETQ. CDR3 sequence reads: CASSLVGGAYSYEQYF. In nucleotides, the CDR3 is TGCGCCAGCAGCTTGGTAGGGGGGGCCTACTCCTACGAGCAGTACTTC.

V and J are TRBV24-1 and TRBJ2-1; no reliable D call. V was pared by 3 bases and J by 7 bases, with 3 bases between. CDR3 size: 11 residues. Germline CDR1 is KGHDR and CDR2 is SFDVKD. CDR3 residues: CATSDGNEQFF. The CDR3 region has the DNA TGTGCCACCAGTGATGGGAATGAGCAGTTCTTC.

This chain links TRBV5-1 with TRBJ2-7; the match to TRBD2 covers 11 bases. CDR3 length: 17 residues. Trimming took 4 bases from V and 5 from J; bases not matched to a gene: 14. Germline CDR1 is SGHRS and CDR2 is YFSETQ. The CDR3 sequence: CASSSDPISGRGDEQYF. The CDR3 nucleotides are TGCGCCAGCAGCAGCGACCCGATTAGCGGGAGGGGGGACGAGCAGTACTTC. Combining the CDR3 with reference TRBV5-1 and TRBJ2-7 gives the whole variable domain KAGVTQTPRYLIKTRGQQVTLSCSPISGHRSVSWYQQTPGQGLQFLFEYFSETQRNKGNFPGRFSGRQFSNSRSEMNVSTLELGDSALYLCASSSDPISGRGDEQYFGPGTRLTVT.

Here the CDR3 DNA reads TGTGCCAGCAGCGTTTCCGGGACAGGGTCACAAGAGACCCAGTACTTC. It codes for CASSVSGTGSQETQYF. The V call is TRBV9, the J call TRBJ2-5; 9 bases are shared with TRBD1. The CDR3 covers 16 residues. In germline, CDR1 is SGDLS, CDR2 YYNGEE. Germline trimming cut 2 bases from V and 2 bases from J; bases unmatched to any gene: 7.

V gene TRBV10-3 combines with J gene TRBJ2-6, with D perhaps TRBD1 or TRBD2 (5 bases each). The germline V gene encodes CDR1 ENHRY and CDR2 SYGVKD. The CDR3 has 16 residues. Trimming pared 3 bases from V and 1 base from J, leaving 10 bases between. The DNA of the CDR3 is TGTGCCATCAGTGAATCTGAGGGGTCTGGGGCCAACGTCCTGACTTTC. Translating it yields CAISESEGSGANVLTF.

The J gene is TRBJ2-4, the V gene TRBV6-1, with TRBD2 matching over 8 bases. J was trimmed by 2 bases and V by 1 base; bases with no gene match: 4. This CDR3 contains 16 residues. CDR1 and CDR2 (germline): MNHNS, SASEGT. The CDR3 DNA follows: TGTGCCAGCAGTGAAGACGGGGGGGCATCCAAAAACATTCAGTACTTC. Translated, it gives CASSEDGGASKNIQYF.

CDR3 residues: CASSWQATNTGELFF. The DNA of the CDR3 is TGTGCCAGTAGTTGGCAAGCCACGAACACCGGGGAGCTGTTTTTT. The V call is TRBV19, the J call TRBJ2-2; D not resolved. Germline CDR1 LNHDA, CDR2 SQIVND (reference sequence). V dropped 5 bases and J dropped 0 bases, with 10 bases sitting between them. This CDR3 has 15 amino acids.

This clone was observed a single time. V and J are TRBV5-1 and TRBJ2-5; D tentatively reads TRBD1 or TRBD2 (5 bases each). The CDR3 contains 17 residues. V was cut by 6 bases and J by 5 bases, with 26 bases left in between. The V gene's germline CDR1 is SGHRS and CDR2 YFSETQ. The DNA for the CDR3 is TGCGCCAGCAACCCGACAGACTGGGGACCTCTCGTGGAGACCCAGTACTTC. Encoded protein: CASNPTDWGPLVETQYF.

This chain joins TRBV28 and TRBJ1-2; D gene uncertain. V lost 2 bases to trimming and J lost 5 bases, with 33 bases between them. From germline, CDR1 is MDHEN and CDR2 SYDVKM. The CDR3 runs to 21 residues. CDR3 residues: CASSLLVVSVPREEAGYGYTF. CDR3 nucleotide sequence: TGTGCCAGCAGTTTACTCGTGGTGTCCGTGCCTAGGGAAGAAGCGGGGTATGGCTACACCTTC.

This chain uses TRBV6-4 with TRBJ1-6, with a weak D call TRBD1 (5 bases). V lost 5 bases and J 10 bases, leaving 15 bases between the germline ends. This CDR3 comprises 14 residues. CDR1 and CDR2 (germline): MRHNA, SNTAGT. The CDR3 sequence: CASSTEPGMSPLHF. DNA of the CDR3: TGTGCCAGCAGTACTGAACCAGGGATGTCACCCCTCCACTTT.

The chain carries TRBV5-1 and TRBJ1-6; tentatively, D is TRBD1 (5 bases). The length of the CDR3 is 17 residues. The germline gives CDR1 SGHRS, CDR2 YFSETQ. Between the trimmed V and J ends, which lost 3 bases and 7 bases, there was a span of 20 bases. CDR3 amino acids: CASSWILGGPGNSPLHF. The CDR3 coding sequence is TGCGCCAGCAGCTGGATATTGGGGGGACCAGGAAATTCACCCCTCCACTTT.

This clone has a single count. J is TRBJ1-1 and V is TRBV30; a weak D match, TRBD1 (5 bases). Trimming removed 4 bases at V and 6 bases at J, with 18 bases between. This CDR3 region has 14 residues. CDR1 and CDR2 from the germline V gene are GTSNPN and SVGIG (reference sequence). The CDR3 DNA reads TGTGCCTGGACCGGGACCAGCATTGTGGCTGAAGCTTTCTTT. Its protein is CAWTGTSIVAEAFF.

This chain connects TRBV9 to TRBJ2-3; D possibly matches TRBD1 or TRBD2 (5 bases each). The V gene's germline CDR1 is SGDLS and CDR2 YYNGEE. This CDR3 is built from 15 residues. Trimming removed 4 bases from V and 0 bases from J, with 12 bases in between. CDR3 coding DNA: TGTGCCAGCAGCTCCCGGGGACCTAGCACAGATACGCAGTATTTT. It codes for CASSSRGPSTDTQYF.

The J gene is TRBJ2-2, the V gene TRBV15; D unresolved. From germline, CDR1 is LNHNV and CDR2 YYDKDF (reference sequence). V was clipped by 1 base and J by 7 bases, with 10 bases between them. The CDR3 loop spans 14 amino acids. The CDR3 protein is CATSRVLFDGELFF. In DNA form, the CDR3 reads TGTGCCACCAGCAGAGTGCTTTTTGACGGGGAGCTGTTTTTT.

The CDR3 sequence: CASSPFSPPRPVEAFF. For the CDR3, the DNA is TGTGCCAGCAGTCCCTTCTCTCCTCCCAGACCAGTTGAAGCTTTCTTT. The chain has TRBV21-1 and TRBJ1-1. TRBV21-1 is noted as a pseudogene. The CDR3 contains 16 residues.

This sequence joins TRBV7-2 and TRBJ1-2, with a possible D match to TRBD1 (6 bases). The ends were cut back, 0 bases at V and 6 bases at J, with 11 bases in the middle. CDR1 is SGHTA and CDR2 is FQGNSA in the germline V gene. The CDR3 totals 14 residues. In DNA form, the CDR3 reads TGTGCCAGCAGCTTAGCGAGCCGGGGGCATGGCTACACCTTC. Translation: CASSLASRGHGYTF.

In nucleotides, the CDR3 is TGTGCCAGCAGTTCGCCTAGCGGGAGGATATCCTACAATGAGCAGTTCTTC. This gives the protein CASSSPSGRISYNEQFF. The chain uses TRBV28 and TRBJ2-1; TRBD2 matches at 11 bases. This CDR3 region has 17 residues. Unmatched junction bases numbered 6, after V lost 4 bases and J lost 1 base. Germline-derived CDR1 and CDR2 are MDHEN and SYDVKM.

V usage is TRBV3-1 (or the pseudogene TRBV3-2) and J usage is TRBJ1-2; no firm D call. The germline V and J ends were trimmed by 4 bases and 1 base, with 7 bases remaining between them. This CDR3 is 13 amino acids long. The germline gives CDR1 LGHDT, CDR2 YNNKEL (reference sequence). This chain's CDR3 is CASSPMGNYGYTF. Written as DNA, the CDR3 is TGTGCCAGCAGCCCTATGGGTAACTATGGCTACACCTTC.

This sequence joins TRBV6-5 and TRBJ1-5; the D gene is possibly TRBD1 (6 bases). With 5 bases removed from V and 4 bases from J, the gap between germline ends came to 9 bases. The CDR3 length is 13 residues. The V gene's germline CDR1 is MNHEY and CDR2 SVGAGI. The CDR3 sequence is CASSKRGNQPQHF. The DNA for the CDR3 is TGTGCCAGCAGTAAGAGGGGGAATCAGCCCCAGCATTTT.